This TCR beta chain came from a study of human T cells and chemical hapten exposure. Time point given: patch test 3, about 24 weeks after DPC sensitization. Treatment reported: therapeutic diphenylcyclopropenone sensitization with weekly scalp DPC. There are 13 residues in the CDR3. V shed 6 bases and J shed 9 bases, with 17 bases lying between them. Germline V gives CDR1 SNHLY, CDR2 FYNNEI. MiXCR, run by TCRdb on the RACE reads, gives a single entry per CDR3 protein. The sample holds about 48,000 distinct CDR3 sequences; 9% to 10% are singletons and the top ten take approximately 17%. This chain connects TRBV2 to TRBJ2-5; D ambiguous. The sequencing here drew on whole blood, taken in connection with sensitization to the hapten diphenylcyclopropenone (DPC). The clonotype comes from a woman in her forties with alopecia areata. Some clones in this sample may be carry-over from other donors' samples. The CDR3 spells CASRMTPGGSQYF. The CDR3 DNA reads TGTGCCAGCAGAATGACACCGGGTGGGTCCCAGTACTTC.